The rows below give T cell receptor beta chains drawn from one sample of a study of cytomegalovirus exposure and HLA in healthy donors. Data came from immunoSEQ multiplex PCR; TCRdb stores just in-frame clones and leaves some out. The sample includes about 130,000 clones, around 63% of them seen just once. Sequencing was done on a sample of PBMCs. The receptors shown here come from a human donor in good health. The CDR3 runs from the conserved cysteine through the conserved F or W. A D gene is named only where the DNA matches it firmly. Size tells how often a clone was seen (once, few, many) or the class of an expanded clone, and some rows leave it out.

v_call	clone_size	d_call	j_call	cdr3_nt	cdr3_aa
TRBV7-8	once	-	TRBJ2-7	TGTGCCAGCAGCCTAAGTTCCGAGCAGTACTTC	CASSLSSEQYF
TRBV5-4	-	-	TRBJ2-5	TGTGCCAGCAGCTTGGAGGCGGCCCAAGAGACCCAGTACTTC	CASSLEAAQETQYF
TRBV6-1	few	TRBD2	TRBJ2-1	TGTGCCAGCAGTGGCGGACTAGCCGAGGCCTACAATGAGCAGTTCTTC	CASSGGLAEAYNEQFF
TRBV19	few	TRBD2	TRBJ2-3	TGTGCCAGTACTTTAGCGGGAACTGCAGATACGCAGTATTTT	CASTLAGTADTQYF
TRBV5-8	-	TRBD1	TRBJ1-4	TGTGCCAGCAGCGGTGGGACAGGGAGTGAAAAACTGTTTTTT	CASSGGTGSEKLFF
TRBV5-1	once	TRBD1	TRBJ2-6	TGCGCCAGCAGCTCCCTTCTACAGGGGGCTTCTGGGGCCAACGTCCTGACTTTC	CASSSLLQGASGANVLTF
TRBV27	-	-	TRBJ1-2	TGTGCCAGCAGTTCTCCCGGGACAAACTATGGCTACACCTTC	CASSSPGTNYGYTF
TRBV6-5	-	TRBD1	TRBJ1-3	TGTGCCAGCGGAAGAGGGACAGGGCAAGGAAACACCATATATTTT	CASGRGTGQGNTIYF
TRBV6-5	few	-	TRBJ1-5	TGTGCCAGCAGTTACCTCCGGGGGCCCCAGCATTTT	CASSYLRGPQHF
TRBV6-6	-	-	TRBJ1-2	TGTGCCAGCAGTACTGGACAGCACTATGGCTACACCTTC	CASSTGQHYGYTF
TRBV2	few	TRBD2	TRBJ2-7	TGTGCCAGCAGTGGGCTAGCGGGAGCTCGCGAGCAGTACTTC	CASSGLAGAREQYF
TRBV5-1	-	-	TRBJ2-7	TGCGCCAGCAGCATAGAGGGGGGGACTTTCATCTACGAGCAGTACTTC	CASSIEGGTFIYEQYF